These 32 T cell receptor beta chains originate from one sample sequenced in a study of T-cell memory formation after mild COVID-19. TCRdb analysed the 5' RACE reads with MiXCR anew, one entry per CDR3 protein. The data contain some 350,000 distinct CDR3 sequences, 15% to 20% of them singletons. The source material was PBMCs or a T cell subset sorted from them (not recorded which). The origin of the receptors is a young man who had mild COVID-19 (a few samples of this study predate the infection). Cell type and time point are not known.

This chain uses TRBV12-3 or TRBV12-4 with TRBJ2-7; D is tentatively TRBD1 or TRBD2 (5 bases each). V was cut by 5 bases and J by 5 bases, with 16 bases left in between. The CDR3 is made up of 14 amino acids. The CDR3 sequence: CASSPEDRGNEQYF. The DNA of the CDR3 is TGTGCCAGCAGTCCGGAGGATAGGGGCAACGAGCAGTACTTC.

This clonotype was detected many times. CDR3 loop: CASSHPGEGYTF. CDR3 bases: TGTGCCAGCAGCCATCCAGGGGAAGGCTACACCTTC. The chain is built from TRBV3-1 and TRBJ1-2; a possible D gene is TRBD1 (6 bases). The CDR3 is 12 residues long. The V gene's germline CDR1 is LGHDT and CDR2 YNNKEL (reference sequence). V was shortened by 3 bases and J by 8 bases, with 10 bases between the two germline ends.

This clonotype was picked up a small number of times. This chain links TRBV6-2 or TRBV6-3 with TRBJ2-3, with 7 bases fitting TRBD1. Germline CDR1 is MNHEY and CDR2 is SVGEGT. CDR3 length: 15 amino acids. The junction had 14 bases not matched to a gene; V was cut back by 7 bases and J by 7 bases. The CDR3, as DNA: TGTGCCAGCACCTCCCGGACAGGTCAGGTTCATACGCAGTATTTT. It yields the protein CASTSRTGQVHTQYF.

The J gene is TRBJ1-1, the V gene TRBV6-1, with 7 nucleotides matching TRBD1. This CDR3 region has 15 residues. Germline CDR1 is MNHNS and CDR2 is SASEGT. V lost 2 bases and J lost 1; bases outside the gene matches: 4. The CDR3 spells CASSELGTENTEAFF. CDR3 nucleotide sequence: TGTGCCAGCAGTGAATTAGGGACAGAGAACACTGAAGCTTTCTTT.

Here the CDR3 reads CASSLKRGAYEQYF. The CDR3 DNA is TGTGCCAGCAGTTTAAAGCGGGGGGCGTACGAGCAGTACTTC. The V and J genes are TRBV27 and TRBJ2-7; the match to TRBD2 covers 9 bases. The CDR3 sequence is 14 residues long. Germline lookup yields CDR1 MNHEY and CDR2 SMNVEV (reference sequence). V shed 2 bases, J shed 4 bases, and the junction held 3 bases outside the gene matches.

This chain connects TRBV25-1 to TRBJ2-3; D is unresolved. Trimming shortened V by 1 base and J by 0 bases, and 8 bases separated the two germline ends. The germline V gene has CDR1 MGHDK and CDR2 SYGVNS. The CDR3 consists of 15 residues. The CDR3, as DNA: TGTGCCAGCAGTGAATCCTACGGTAGCACAGATACGCAGTATTTT. Translation gives CASSESYGSTDTQYF. Full variable domain (missing parts from reference TRBV25-1 and TRBJ2-3): EADIYQTPRYLVIGTGKKITLECSQTMGHDKMYWYQQDPGMELHLIHYSYGVNSTEKGDLSSESTVSRIRTEHFPLTLESARPSHTSQYLCASSESYGSTDTQYFGPGTRLTVL.

The chain joins TRBV27 to TRBJ1-1; unclear D gene. Germline CDR1 reads MNHEY; CDR2 reads SMNVEV (reference sequence). The CDR3 spans 15 residues. Between the trimmed V and J ends, which lost 4 bases and 0 bases, there was a span of 12 bases. CDR3 nucleotide sequence: TGTGCCAGCAGTTCCCCCTGGACCCTGAACACTGAAGCTTTCTTT. Protein product: CASSSPWTLNTEAFF.

This clonotype was seen only a few times. This rearrangement joins TRBV5-4 to TRBJ2-7, with 9 bases that match TRBD2. Germline CDR1 and CDR2: SGHNT and YYREEE (reference sequence). The CDR3 loop spans 13 amino acids. With V trimmed by 2 bases and J by 6 bases, 3 bases remained unmatched. This CDR3 is CASSFSGGAEQYV. DNA for the CDR3: TGTGCCAGCAGCTTTAGCGGGGGTGCCGAGCAGTACGTC.

This chain joins TRBV9 and TRBJ2-5; the D gene is possibly TRBD2 (7 bases). Trimming took 0 bases from V and 6 from J, leaving 12 bases between them. Germline V gene data show CDR1 as SGDLS and CDR2 as YYNGEE. The CDR3 is 14 residues long. CDR3 in DNA: TGTGCCAGCAGCGTAGCTACGGGGGGCAAGACCCAGTACTTC. It encodes CASSVATGGKTQYF.

This clonotype was observed many times. The chain couples TRBV5-1 to TRBJ2-1, with D perhaps given as TRBD1 or TRBD2 (5 bases each). V lost 3 bases and J 2 bases, leaving 12 bases between the germline ends. The CDR3 sequence is 15 residues long. The germline V gene encodes CDR1 SGHRS and CDR2 YFSETQ. CDR3 region: CASSSDSGTYNEQFF. In DNA, the CDR3 is TGCGCCAGCAGCTCCGACAGCGGTACCTACAATGAGCAGTTCTTC.

V is TRBV7-2 and J is TRBJ2-3; D remains ambiguous. Per germline, CDR1 SGHTA and CDR2 FQGNSA. V lost 7 bases and J 2 bases, leaving 13 bases between the germline ends. This CDR3 contains 14 residues. The CDR3 region has the DNA TGTGCCAGCACCCGAGCCACGTACACAGATACGCAGTATTTT. This sequence encodes CASTRATYTDTQYF. Combining the CDR3 with reference TRBV7-2 and TRBJ2-3 gives the whole variable domain GAGVSQSPSNKVTEKGKDVELRCDPISGHTALYWYRQSLGQGLEFLIYFQGNSAPDKSGLPSDRFSAERTGGSVSTLTIQRTQQEDSAVYLCASTRATYTDTQYFGPGTRLTVL.

Only a few counts were recorded for this clonotype. The gene calls are TRBV10-3 and TRBJ2-1; perhaps TRBD1 as D (7 bases). CDR3 size: 14 residues. CDR1 and CDR2 (germline): ENHRY, SYGVKD. Deletions cut 2 bases from V and 4 bases from J, with 9 bases between. CDR3 DNA sequence: TGTGCCATCAGTGAGGCAGGGGGGTACAATGAGCAGTTCTTC. Translating gives CAISEAGGYNEQFF.

This clonotype occurred many times. CDR3 nucleotides: TGTGCCAGCCGTAAAGGGGCGGCCGGGGGGGAGACCCAGTACTTC. Amino acids: CASRKGAAGGETQYF. The J gene is TRBJ2-5, the V gene TRBV2; 7 nucleotides line up with TRBD2. J gave up 5 bases and V 8 bases, and 14 bases lay outside the gene matches. Germline CDR1 and CDR2: SNHLY and FYNNEI. This CDR3 contains 15 residues. The full variable domain, its missing parts supplied by reference TRBV2 and TRBJ2-5, is EPEVTQTPSHQVTQMGQEVILRCVPISNHLYFYWYRQILGQKVEFLVSFYNNEISEKSEIFDDQFSVERPDGSNFTLKIRSTKLEDSAMYFCASRKGAAGGETQYFGPGTRLLVL.

This chain links TRBV4-1 with TRBJ2-7; D tentatively fits TRBD1 or TRBD2 (5 bases each). V was trimmed by 3 bases and J by 2 bases, leaving 11 bases between them. In germline, CDR1 is MGHRA, CDR2 YSYEKL. CDR3 size: 14 residues. The CDR3 is CASSQGESAYEQYF. In DNA form, the CDR3 reads TGCGCCAGCAGCCAGGGGGAGAGTGCCTACGAGCAGTACTTC.

The chain recombines TRBV29-1 with TRBJ2-3; 7 bases are shared with TRBD1. Unmatched junction bases numbered 10, after V lost 7 bases and J lost 0 bases. The CDR3 is 15 amino acids. Looked up from germline, CDR1 is SQVTM and CDR2 is ANQGSEA. CDR3: CSGRKGASSTDTQYF. CDR3 bases: TGCAGCGGCCGTAAGGGGGCTTCTAGCACAGATACGCAGTATTTT.

V gene TRBV11-2 combines with J gene TRBJ1-6, with TRBD1 matching over 8 bases. V was clipped by 7 bases and J by 10 bases; unmatched bases: 9. The CDR3 totals 14 residues. CDR1 SGHAT and CDR2 FQNNGV come from the germline V gene. The CDR3 protein is CASTSQDRDSPLHF. CDR3 DNA: TGTGCCAGCACTAGCCAGGACAGGGACTCACCCCTCCACTTT.

There are a few counts of this clonotype. The chain employs TRBV7-9 and TRBJ2-2; D is possibly TRBD1 (6 bases). V lost 9 bases, J lost 1 base, and 12 bases lay in between. The CDR3 runs 14 residues. CDR1 SEHNR and CDR2 FQNEAQ come from the germline V gene (reference sequence). The CDR3 sequence: CASENRENTGELFF. CDR3 sequence (DNA): TGTGCCAGTGAGAACAGGGAGAACACCGGGGAGCTGTTTTTT.

This clonotype was seen more than once but under ten times. The chain uses TRBV21-1 and TRBJ2-1; the D call TRBD2 from the table was never checked on the DNA. TRBV21-1 is classified as a pseudogene. CDR3 length: 16 residues. CDR3 protein: CASSKAGLAGATEQFF. In DNA form, the CDR3 reads TGTGCCAGCAGCAAAGCGGGACTAGCGGGGGCGACTGAGCAGTTCTTC.

This clonotype was detected only a few times. The chain carries TRBV12-3 or TRBV12-4 and TRBJ1-5, with TRBD1 matching over 8 bases. The CDR3 covers 14 residues. The ends lost 7 bases at V and 4 bases at J; junction bases unmatched: 6. CDR3 sequence: CASTADRANQPQHF. For the CDR3, the DNA is TGTGCCAGCACCGCGGACAGGGCAAATCAGCCCCAGCATTTT.

The CDR3 DNA sequence: TGTGCCAGCAGTTTCTCGGCAACAGATACGCAGTATTTT. Its protein is CASSFSATDTQYF. The chain uses TRBV6-6 and TRBJ2-3; no clear D gene. This CDR3 spans 13 amino acids. Germline CDR1 reads MNHNY; CDR2 reads SVGAGI (reference sequence). Trimming left V 4 bases short and J 3 bases short, with 8 bases between.

V usage is TRBV7-9 and J usage is TRBJ1-2, with no clear D. The CDR3 runs to 14 residues. With 5 bases removed from V and 5 bases from J, the gap between germline ends came to 15 bases. Per the germline V gene, CDR1 is SEHNR and CDR2 is FQNEAQ (reference sequence). The CDR3: CASSLSRPGYGYTF. The CDR3 DNA reads TGTGCCAGCAGCCTCTCCCGACCGGGGTATGGCTACACCTTC.

The chain carries TRBV5-1 and TRBJ2-3; D is perhaps TRBD2 (5 bases). The CDR3 length is 16 residues. The germline V and J ends were trimmed by 9 bases and 4 bases, with 24 bases remaining between them. Looked up from germline, CDR1 is SGHRS and CDR2 is YFSETQ. CDR3 in DNA: TGCGCCACCAAGGAGGAGGCGAATTCTCCCTCAGATACGCAGTATTTT. Its protein is CATKEEANSPSDTQYF.

This clonotype was seen a handful of times. The rearrangement uses TRBV2 and TRBJ2-7; perhaps TRBD1 as D (6 bases). The ends were cut back, 8 bases at V and 2 bases at J, with 16 bases in the middle. CDR1 is SNHLY, CDR2 FYNNEI, per germline. The CDR3 runs 14 residues. CDR3 protein: CASWTADRPYEQYV. Here the CDR3 DNA reads TGTGCCAGCTGGACAGCAGACCGTCCCTACGAGCAGTACGTC.

This clonotype showed up many times. The chain has TRBV5-1 and TRBJ2-5; a weak D match, TRBD2 (5 bases). V gave up 1 base and J gave up 3 bases, with 7 bases separating them. The CDR3 length is 13 residues. CDR1 is SGHRS and CDR2 is YFSETQ in the germline V gene. The DNA of the CDR3 is TGCGCCAGCAGCTTGCTCGGGGAAGAGACCCAGTACTTC. Translation gives CASSLLGEETQYF.

The sample holds a few counts of this clonotype. J is TRBJ1-2 and V is TRBV29-1; D is ambiguous. The germline V gene encodes CDR1 SQVTM and CDR2 ANQGSEA. V was cut by 4 bases and J by 7 bases, with 19 bases left in between. The CDR3 runs 14 residues. The CDR3 bases are TGCAGCGTTGGTACGGCGGGCCCCGCGGTTGGCTACACCTTC. Protein product: CSVGTAGPAVGYTF.

This sequence joins TRBV11-3 and TRBJ2-1; 15 bases line up with TRBD2. Germline CDR1 SGHNT, CDR2 YENEEA. The CDR3 runs to 20 residues. V lost 8 bases and J lost 5; bases outside the gene matches: 19. The CDR3 loop is CASRGPGTSGGPRGDNEQFF. The CDR3 nucleotides read TGTGCCAGCCGTGGTCCCGGGACTAGCGGGGGGCCACGGGGAGACAATGAGCAGTTCTTC.

The rearrangement links TRBV7-2 to TRBJ1-5; the D gene is possibly TRBD1 (6 bases). CDR1 is SGHTA, CDR2 FQGNSA, per germline. The CDR3 runs to 15 residues. V shed 2 bases and J shed 0 bases, with 8 bases lying between them. The CDR3 loop reads CASSLRGDSNQPQHF. In nucleotides, the CDR3 is TGTGCCAGCAGCTTAAGGGGGGATAGCAATCAGCCCCAGCATTTT.

The chain links TRBV2 to TRBJ2-1; perhaps D is TRBD1 or TRBD2 (6 bases each). The ends were cut back, 8 bases at V and 0 bases at J, with 14 bases in the middle. The germline gives CDR1 SNHLY, CDR2 FYNNEI. This CDR3 contains 15 residues. The CDR3 region is CASRGRVLSYNEQFF. DNA of the CDR3: TGTGCCAGCCGGGGGCGGGTCCTCTCCTACAATGAGCAGTTCTTC.

The sample holds a few counts of this clonotype. This chain uses TRBV5-1 with TRBJ1-1; D is perhaps TRBD1 (5 bases). V shed 4 bases and J shed 0 bases, with 13 bases lying between them. The CDR3 has 15 residues. Germline CDR1 is SGHRS and CDR2 is YFSETQ. The CDR3 spells CASSPWGGMNTEAFF. The CDR3 DNA reads as TGCGCCAGCAGCCCATGGGGGGGGATGAACACTGAAGCTTTCTTT.

This rearrangement joins TRBV4-1 to TRBJ2-7, with 9 bases identical to TRBD2. The J segment lost 0 bases and the V segment lost 4 bases, leaving 19 bases of the junction unmatched. Germline V CDR1 and CDR2: MGHRA, YSYEKL. The length of the CDR3 is 20 residues. The CDR3 here is CASSPLHPTKRGAISYEQYF. DNA of the CDR3: TGCGCCAGCAGCCCCTTACACCCGACTAAGCGGGGGGCCATCTCCTACGAGCAGTACTTC.

The chain has TRBV18 and TRBJ1-5, with D tentatively TRBD1 (6 bases). The germline CDR1 and CDR2 sequences are KGHSH and LQKENI. The ends were cut back, 1 base at V and 4 bases at J, with 8 bases in the middle. The CDR3 runs 14 residues. The CDR3 here is CASSPRQDNQPQHF. The CDR3, as DNA: TGTGCCAGCTCACCACGACAGGATAATCAGCCCCAGCATTTT.

This clonotype showed up just a few times. CDR3 in amino acids: CATKKFQGTWETQYF. Here the CDR3 DNA reads TGTGCCACCAAGAAGTTTCAGGGTACTTGGGAGACCCAGTACTTC. This chain uses TRBV7-9 with TRBJ2-5, with D possibly matching TRBD1 (5 bases). The CDR3 contains 15 residues. Germline values: CDR1 SEHNR, CDR2 FQNEAQ (reference sequence). Trimming took off 10 bases at V and 5 bases at J, with 23 bases between the two ends. The complete variable domain, with remaining parts taken from reference TRBV7-9 and TRBJ2-5, reads DTGVSQNPRHKITKRGQNVTFRCDPISEHNRLYWYRQTLGQGPEFLTYFQNEAQLEKSRLLSDRFSAERPKGSFSTLEIQRTEQGDSAMYLCATKKFQGTWETQYFGPGTRLLVL.